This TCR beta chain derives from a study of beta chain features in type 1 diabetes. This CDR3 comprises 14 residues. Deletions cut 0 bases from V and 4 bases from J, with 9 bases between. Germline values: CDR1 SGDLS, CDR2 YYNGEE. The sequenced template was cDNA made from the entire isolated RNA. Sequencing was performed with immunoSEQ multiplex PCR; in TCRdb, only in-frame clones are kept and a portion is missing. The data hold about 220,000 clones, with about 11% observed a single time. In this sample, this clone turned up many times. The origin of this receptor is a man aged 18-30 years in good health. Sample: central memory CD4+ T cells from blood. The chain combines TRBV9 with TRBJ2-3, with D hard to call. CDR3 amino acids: CASSVDPWSDTQYF. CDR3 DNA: TGTGCCAGCAGCGTAGATCCCTGGTCAGATACGCAGTATTTT.